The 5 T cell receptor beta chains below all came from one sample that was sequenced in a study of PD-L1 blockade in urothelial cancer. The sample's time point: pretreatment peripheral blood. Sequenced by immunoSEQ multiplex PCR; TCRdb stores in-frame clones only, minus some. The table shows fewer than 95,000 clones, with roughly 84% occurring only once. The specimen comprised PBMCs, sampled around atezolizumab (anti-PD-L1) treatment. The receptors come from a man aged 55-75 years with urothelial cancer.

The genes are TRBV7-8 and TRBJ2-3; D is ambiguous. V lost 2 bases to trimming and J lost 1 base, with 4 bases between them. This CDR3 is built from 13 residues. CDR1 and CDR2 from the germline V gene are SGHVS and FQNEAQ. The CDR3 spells CASSLPGTDTQYF. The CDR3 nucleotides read TGTGCCAGCAGCTTACCAGGCACAGATACGCAGTATTTT.

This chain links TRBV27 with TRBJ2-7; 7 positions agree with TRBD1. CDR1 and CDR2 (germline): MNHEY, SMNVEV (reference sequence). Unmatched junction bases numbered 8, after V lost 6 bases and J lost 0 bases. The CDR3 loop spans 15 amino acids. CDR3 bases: TGTGCCAGCAGATCGGACAGGATCTACTCCTACGAGCAGTACTTC. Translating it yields CASRSDRIYSYEQYF.

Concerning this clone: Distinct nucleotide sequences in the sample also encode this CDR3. The CDR3 region has the DNA TGCGCCAGCAGCTTGTCGGCGGGAGGACAAGAGACCCAGTACTTC. Translating gives CASSLSAGGQETQYF. The V call is TRBV5-1, the J call TRBJ2-5; 8 nucleotides align to TRBD2. CDR1 SGHRS and CDR2 YFSETQ come from the germline V gene. The length of the CDR3 is 15 residues. After removal of 1 base from V and 2 bases from J, the junction contained 4 bases not matched to a gene.

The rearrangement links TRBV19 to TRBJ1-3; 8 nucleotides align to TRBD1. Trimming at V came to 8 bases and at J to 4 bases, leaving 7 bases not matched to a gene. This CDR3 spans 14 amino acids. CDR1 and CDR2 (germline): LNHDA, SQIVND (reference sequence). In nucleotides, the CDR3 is TGTGCCAGTGAGAAAGGACAGGGCGGAAACACCATATATTTT. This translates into CASEKGQGGNTIYF.

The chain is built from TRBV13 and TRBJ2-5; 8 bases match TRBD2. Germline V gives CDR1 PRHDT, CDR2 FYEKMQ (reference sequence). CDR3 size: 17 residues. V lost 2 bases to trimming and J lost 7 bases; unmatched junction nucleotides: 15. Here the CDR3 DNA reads TGTGCCAGCAGCTTACGGTTCGAGCGGGGGTCCTTGGGGACCCAGTACTTC. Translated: CASSLRFERGSLGTQYF.